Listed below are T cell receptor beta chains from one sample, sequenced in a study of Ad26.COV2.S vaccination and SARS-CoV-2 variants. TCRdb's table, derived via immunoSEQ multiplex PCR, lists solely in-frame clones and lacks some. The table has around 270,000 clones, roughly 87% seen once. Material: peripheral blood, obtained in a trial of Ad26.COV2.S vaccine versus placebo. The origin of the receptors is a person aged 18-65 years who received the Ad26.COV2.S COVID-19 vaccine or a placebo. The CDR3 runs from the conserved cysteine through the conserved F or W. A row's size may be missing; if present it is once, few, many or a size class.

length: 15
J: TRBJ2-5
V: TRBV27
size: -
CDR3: CASSLSGGEIETQYF

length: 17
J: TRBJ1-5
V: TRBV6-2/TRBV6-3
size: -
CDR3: CASSKSGHAMGNQPQHF

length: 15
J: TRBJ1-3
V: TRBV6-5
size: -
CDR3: CASSRTVNSGNTIYF

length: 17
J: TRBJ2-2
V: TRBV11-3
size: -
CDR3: CASSLDSTGRVTGELFF

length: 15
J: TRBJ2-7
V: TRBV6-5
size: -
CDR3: CASSYSGGGGYEQYF

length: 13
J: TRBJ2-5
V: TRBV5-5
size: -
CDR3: CASSIDSRETQYF

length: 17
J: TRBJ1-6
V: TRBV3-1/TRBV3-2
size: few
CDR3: CASSQDLQGIFNSPLHF

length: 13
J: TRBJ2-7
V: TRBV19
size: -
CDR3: CASSIQGGSEQYF

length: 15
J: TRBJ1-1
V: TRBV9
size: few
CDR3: CASSVEGQGATEAFF

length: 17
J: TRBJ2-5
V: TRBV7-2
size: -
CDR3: CASSLLGDGEPQETQYF

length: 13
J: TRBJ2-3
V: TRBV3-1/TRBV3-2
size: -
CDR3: CASSPRLPDTQYF

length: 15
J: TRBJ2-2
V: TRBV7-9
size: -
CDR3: CASSLGTSGAGELFF